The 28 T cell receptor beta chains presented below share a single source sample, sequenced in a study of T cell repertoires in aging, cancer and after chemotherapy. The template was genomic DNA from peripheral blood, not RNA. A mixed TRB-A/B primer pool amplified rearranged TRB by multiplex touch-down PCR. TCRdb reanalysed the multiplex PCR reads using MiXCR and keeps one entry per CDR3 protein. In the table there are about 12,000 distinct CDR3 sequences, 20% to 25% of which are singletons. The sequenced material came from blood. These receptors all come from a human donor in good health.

CDR3 amino acids: CASSPTSGGEAGGYTF. As DNA, the CDR3 is TGTGCCAGCAGCCCCACTAGCGGGGGGGAGGCGGGTGGCTACACCTTC. This rearrangement joins TRBV6-1 to TRBJ1-2; a possible D gene is TRBD1 (5 bases). Germline CDR1 is MNHNS and CDR2 is SASEGT. V lost 6 bases, J lost 7 bases, and 24 bases lay in between. The CDR3 loop spans 16 amino acids.

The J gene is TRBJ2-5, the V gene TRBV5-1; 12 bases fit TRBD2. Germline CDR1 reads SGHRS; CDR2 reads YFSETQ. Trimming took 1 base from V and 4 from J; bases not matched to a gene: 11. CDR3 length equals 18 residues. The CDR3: CASSLNSPSGGAGETQYF. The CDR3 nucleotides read TGCGCCAGCAGCTTGAACTCCCCTAGCGGGGGGGCCGGAGAGACCCAGTACTTC.

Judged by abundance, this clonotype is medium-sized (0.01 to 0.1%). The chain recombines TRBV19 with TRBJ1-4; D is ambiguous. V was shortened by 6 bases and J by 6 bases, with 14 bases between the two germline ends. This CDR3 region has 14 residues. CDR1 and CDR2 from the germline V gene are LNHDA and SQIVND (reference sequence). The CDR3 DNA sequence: TGTGCCAGTAGCCCCGTAGTGGGGTATGAAAAACTGTTTTTT. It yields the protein CASSPVVGYEKLFF. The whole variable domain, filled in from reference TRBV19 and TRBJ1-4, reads DGGITQSPKYLFRKEGQNVTLSCEQNLNHDAMYWYRQDPGQGLRLIYYSQIVNDFQKGDIAEGYSVSREKKESFPLTVTSAQKNPTAFYLCASSPVVGYEKLFFGSGTQLSVL.

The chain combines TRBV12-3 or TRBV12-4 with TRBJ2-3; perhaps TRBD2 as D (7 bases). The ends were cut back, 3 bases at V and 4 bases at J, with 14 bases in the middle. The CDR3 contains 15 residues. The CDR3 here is CASSFTGGAADTQYF. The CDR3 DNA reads TGTGCCAGCAGTTTTACGGGGGGCGCTGCAGATACGCAGTATTTT.

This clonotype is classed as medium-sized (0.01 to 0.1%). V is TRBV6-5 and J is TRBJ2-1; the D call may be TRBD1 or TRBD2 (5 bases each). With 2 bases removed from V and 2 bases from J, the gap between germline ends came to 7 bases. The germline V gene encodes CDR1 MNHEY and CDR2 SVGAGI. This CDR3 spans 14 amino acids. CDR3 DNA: TGTGCCAGCAGTTACGGGGGTGCCTACAATGAGCAGTTCTTC. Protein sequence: CASSYGGAYNEQFF.

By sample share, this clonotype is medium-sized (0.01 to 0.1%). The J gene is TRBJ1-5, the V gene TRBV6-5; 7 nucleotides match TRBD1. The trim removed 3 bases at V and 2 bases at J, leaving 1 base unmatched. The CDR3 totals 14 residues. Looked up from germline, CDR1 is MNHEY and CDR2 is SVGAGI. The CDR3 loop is CASSYGQGNQPQHF. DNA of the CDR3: TGTGCCAGCAGTTATGGACAGGGCAATCAGCCCCAGCATTTT.

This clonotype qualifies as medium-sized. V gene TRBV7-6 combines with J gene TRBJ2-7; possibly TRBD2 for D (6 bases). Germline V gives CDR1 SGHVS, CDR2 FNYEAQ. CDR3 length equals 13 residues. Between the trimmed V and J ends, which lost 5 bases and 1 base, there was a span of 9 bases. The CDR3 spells CASSSGPSYEQYF. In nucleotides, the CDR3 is TGTGCCAGCAGCAGCGGGCCTTCCTACGAGCAGTACTTC.

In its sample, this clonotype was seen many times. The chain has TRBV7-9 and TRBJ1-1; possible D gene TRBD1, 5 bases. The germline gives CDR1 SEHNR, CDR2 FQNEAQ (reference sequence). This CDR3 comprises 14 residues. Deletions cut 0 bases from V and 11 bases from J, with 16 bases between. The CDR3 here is CASSLASDVPGAFF. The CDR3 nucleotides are TGTGCCAGCAGCTTAGCGTCGGACGTCCCAGGGGCTTTCTTT.

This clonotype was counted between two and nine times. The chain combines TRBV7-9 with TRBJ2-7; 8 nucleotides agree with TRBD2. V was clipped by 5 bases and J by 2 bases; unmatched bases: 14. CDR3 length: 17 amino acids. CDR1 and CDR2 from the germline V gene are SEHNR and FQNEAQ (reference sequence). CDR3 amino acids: CASSPLPGAGDPYEQYF. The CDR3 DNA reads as TGTGCCAGCAGCCCCCTGCCGGGAGCGGGGGATCCCTACGAGCAGTACTTC.

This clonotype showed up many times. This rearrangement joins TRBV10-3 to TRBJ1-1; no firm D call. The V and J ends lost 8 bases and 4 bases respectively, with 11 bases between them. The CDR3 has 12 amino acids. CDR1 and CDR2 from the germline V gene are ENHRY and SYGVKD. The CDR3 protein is CAISSLSTEAFF. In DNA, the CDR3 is TGTGCCATCTCGTCTTTGTCCACTGAAGCTTTCTTT.

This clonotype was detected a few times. The CDR3 sequence: CASTLYSGRDGGNTIYF. In DNA, the CDR3 is TGTGCCAGCACCCTCTACTCCGGACGGGACGGGGGAAACACCATATATTTT. The chain recombines TRBV7-2 with TRBJ1-3, with D possibly being TRBD1 (5 bases). The CDR3 has 17 amino acids. V was cut by 7 bases and J by 4 bases, with 23 bases left in between. Germline lookup yields CDR1 SGHTA and CDR2 FQGNSA.

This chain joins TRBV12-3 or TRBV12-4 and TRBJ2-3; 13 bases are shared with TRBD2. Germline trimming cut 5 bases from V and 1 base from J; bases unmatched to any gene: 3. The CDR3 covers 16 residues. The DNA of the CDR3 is TGTGCCAGCAGTGGACTAGCGGGGGTGGGCACAGATACGCAGTATTTT. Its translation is CASSGLAGVGTDTQYF.

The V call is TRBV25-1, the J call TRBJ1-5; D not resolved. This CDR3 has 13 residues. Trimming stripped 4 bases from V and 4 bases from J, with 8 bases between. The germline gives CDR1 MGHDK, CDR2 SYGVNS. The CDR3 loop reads CASSAGTNQPQHF. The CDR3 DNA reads TGTGCCAGCAGTGCAGGTACGAATCAGCCCCAGCATTTT.

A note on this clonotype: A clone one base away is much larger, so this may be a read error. Here the CDR3 reads CASNLAGEHTEAFF. The DNA for the CDR3 is TGTGCCAGCAACTTAGCTGGGGAGCACACTGAAGCTTTCTTT. The V gene is TRBV7-2, the J gene TRBJ1-1; D uncertain. From germline, CDR1 is SGHTA and CDR2 FQGNSA. This CDR3 has 14 amino acids.

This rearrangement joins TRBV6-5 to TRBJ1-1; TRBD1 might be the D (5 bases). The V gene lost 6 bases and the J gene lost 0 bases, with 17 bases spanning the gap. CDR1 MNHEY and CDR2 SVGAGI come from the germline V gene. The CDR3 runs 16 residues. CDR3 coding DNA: TGTGCCAGCAGGTCACCCGGGACGGCTATGAACACTGAAGCTTTCTTT. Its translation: CASRSPGTAMNTEAFF.

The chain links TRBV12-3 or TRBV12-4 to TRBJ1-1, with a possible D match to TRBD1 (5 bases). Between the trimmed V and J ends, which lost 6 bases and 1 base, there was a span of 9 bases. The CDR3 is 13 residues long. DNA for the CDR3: TGTGCCAGCAGCCCCCAGGGGAACACTGAAGCTTTCTTT. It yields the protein CASSPQGNTEAFF.

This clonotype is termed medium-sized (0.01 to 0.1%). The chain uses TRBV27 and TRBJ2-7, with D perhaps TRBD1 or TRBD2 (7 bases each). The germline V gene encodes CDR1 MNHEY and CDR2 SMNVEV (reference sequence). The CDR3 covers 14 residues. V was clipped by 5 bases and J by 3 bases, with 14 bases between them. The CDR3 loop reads CASSPGGQIYEQYF. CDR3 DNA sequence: TGTGCCAGCAGTCCGGGGGGACAGATCTACGAGCAGTACTTC.

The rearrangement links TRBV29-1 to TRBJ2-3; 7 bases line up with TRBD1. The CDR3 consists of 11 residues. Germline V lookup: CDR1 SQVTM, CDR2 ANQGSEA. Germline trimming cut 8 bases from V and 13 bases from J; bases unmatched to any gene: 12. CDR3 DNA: TGCAGCACGAGGGGGCCCAACGTCAAGTATTTT. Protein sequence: CSTRGPNVKYF.

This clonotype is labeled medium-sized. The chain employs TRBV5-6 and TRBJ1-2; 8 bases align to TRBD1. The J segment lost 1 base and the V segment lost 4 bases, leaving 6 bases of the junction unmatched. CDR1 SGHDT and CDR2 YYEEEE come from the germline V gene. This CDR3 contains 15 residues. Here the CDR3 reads CASSPDRGSNYGYTF. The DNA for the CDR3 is TGTGCCAGCAGCCCCGACAGGGGAAGTAACTATGGCTACACCTTC.

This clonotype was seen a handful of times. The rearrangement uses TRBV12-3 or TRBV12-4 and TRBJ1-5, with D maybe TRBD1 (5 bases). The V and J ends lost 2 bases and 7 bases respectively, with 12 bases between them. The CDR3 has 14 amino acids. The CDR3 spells CASSLQGAWQPQHF. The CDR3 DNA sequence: TGTGCCAGCAGTTTACAGGGAGCATGGCAGCCCCAGCATTTT.

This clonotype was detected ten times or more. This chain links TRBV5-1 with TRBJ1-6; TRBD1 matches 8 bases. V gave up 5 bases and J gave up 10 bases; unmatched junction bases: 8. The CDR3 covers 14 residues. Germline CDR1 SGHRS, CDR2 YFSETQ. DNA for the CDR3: TGCGCCAGCAGTGGCTGGACAGGGCAATCACCCCTCCACTTT. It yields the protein CASSGWTGQSPLHF.

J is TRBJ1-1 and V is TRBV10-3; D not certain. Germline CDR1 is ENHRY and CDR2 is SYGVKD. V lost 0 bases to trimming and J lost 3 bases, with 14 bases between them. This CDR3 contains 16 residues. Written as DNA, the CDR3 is TGTGCCATCAGTGAGTCGCGGACGCCTAGGGACACTGAAGCTTTCTTT. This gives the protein CAISESRTPRDTEAFF.

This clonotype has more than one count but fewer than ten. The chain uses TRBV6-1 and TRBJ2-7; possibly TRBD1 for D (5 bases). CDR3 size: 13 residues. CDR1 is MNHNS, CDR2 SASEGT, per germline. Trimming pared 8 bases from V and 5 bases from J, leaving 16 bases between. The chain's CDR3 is CASSKRRGDEQYF. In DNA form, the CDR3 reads TGTGCCAGCTCGAAAAGAAGGGGCGACGAGCAGTACTTC.

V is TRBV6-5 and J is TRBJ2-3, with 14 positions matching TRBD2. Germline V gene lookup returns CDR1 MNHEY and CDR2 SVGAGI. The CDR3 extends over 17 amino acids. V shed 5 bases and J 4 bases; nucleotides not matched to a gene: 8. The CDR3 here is CASSTRRLAGGPDTQYF. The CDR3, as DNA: TGTGCCAGCAGTACACGGAGACTAGCGGGGGGGCCAGATACGCAGTATTTT.

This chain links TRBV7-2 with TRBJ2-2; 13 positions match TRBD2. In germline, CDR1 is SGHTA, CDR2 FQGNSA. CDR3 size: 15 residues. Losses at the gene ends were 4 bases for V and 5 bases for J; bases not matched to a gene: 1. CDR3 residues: CASSSGLAGTGELFF. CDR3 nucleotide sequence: TGTGCCAGCAGCTCGGGACTAGCGGGAACCGGGGAGCTGTTTTTT.

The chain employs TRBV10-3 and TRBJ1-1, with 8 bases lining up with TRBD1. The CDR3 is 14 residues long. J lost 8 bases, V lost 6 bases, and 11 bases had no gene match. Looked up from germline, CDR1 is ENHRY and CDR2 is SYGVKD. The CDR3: CAIRTGAGNVEAFF. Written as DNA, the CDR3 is TGTGCCATCAGGACAGGGGCCGGGAATGTCGAAGCTTTCTTT.

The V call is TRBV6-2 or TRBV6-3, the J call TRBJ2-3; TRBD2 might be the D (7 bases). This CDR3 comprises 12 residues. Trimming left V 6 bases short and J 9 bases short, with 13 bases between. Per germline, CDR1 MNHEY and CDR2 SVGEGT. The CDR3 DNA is TGTGCCAGCAGCGGTCGGGGGGCAACGCAGTATTTT. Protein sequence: CASSGRGATQYF.

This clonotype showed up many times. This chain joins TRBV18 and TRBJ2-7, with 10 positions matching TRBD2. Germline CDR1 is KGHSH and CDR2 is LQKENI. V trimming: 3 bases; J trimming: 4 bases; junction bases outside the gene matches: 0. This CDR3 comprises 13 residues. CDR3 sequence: CASSPSGGYEQYF. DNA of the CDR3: TGTGCCAGCTCACCTAGCGGGGGGTACGAGCAGTACTTC.